The clone carrying this T cell receptor beta chain was detected only a few times. Antigen unknown. The data belong to a study of T cells in Graves' hyperthyroidism and ophthalmopathy. On the study more broadly: Peripheral blood collection took place at initial diagnosis, before any treatment. Study-wide results and caveats: Within blood appeared most thyroid clonotypes that had expanded above 0.001.

Amplified TCR beta CDR3 regions derived from RNA transcripts. A first-round RT-PCR of the TCR CDR3 used the HTBI primer set. TCRdb reprocessed the multiplex PCR reads via MiXCR and lists one record per CDR3 protein. The sample yields almost 600,000 distinct CDR3 sequences, 14% seen once. Patients were excluded for uncontrolled infection, other autoimmune disease, pregnancy or lactation. Trimming took 6 bases from V and 8 from J; bases not matched to a gene: 9. There are 14 residues in the CDR3. Germline CDR1 LGHNA, CDR2 YNFKEQ. This sequence was found in a woman aged 25 to 39 with Graves' hyperthyroidism that later progressed to Graves' ophthalmopathy. The rearrangement joins TRBV4-2 to TRBJ1-4; 7 bases are shared with TRBD1. Sequencing was carried out using blood. The CDR3 region is CASSPTGDREKLFF. In DNA form, the CDR3 reads TGTGCCAGCAGTCCCACAGGGGATCGAGAAAAACTGTTTTTT.